This section outlines one TCR beta chain sequence together with its context. The antigen remains undetermined. At the Johns Hopkins FTIC core, DNA taken from cultured CD4+ T cells was sequenced by way of the Oncomine TCR Beta short-read assay. After culture, CD4+ T cells served as the source for genomic DNA extraction. One entry per CDR3 protein results from TCRdb running MiXCR on the PCR reads. Of roughly 10,000 distinct CDR3 sequences in the sample, under 40% are singletons; the top ten hold about a fifth. Treatment given: roughly ten-day PBMC culture with coronavirus spike peptide pools or control peptides (ViraFEST assay). These CD4+ T cells came from an unexposed donor, sampled before the COVID-19 pandemic (2011-2018). The data were taken from a study of vaccination and CD4 T cells after COVID-19. Study in general: The authors exposed cells to overlapping spike peptides derived from SARS-CoV-2, HCoV-NL63, HCoV-OC43 and HCoV-229E.

The sample comprised CD4+ T cells from blood, cultured in vitro. The sequence was collected from a human donor in good health.

DNA of the CDR3: TGTGCCAGCAGTCCACCGGACAGAAACATTCAGTACTTC. This encodes CASSPPDRNIQYF. The chain is built from TRBV27 and TRBJ2-4; the D gene is possibly TRBD1 (6 bases). This CDR3 spans 13 amino acids. Per the germline V gene, CDR1 is MNHEY and CDR2 is SMNVEV (reference sequence). V shed 5 bases and J shed 6 bases, with 11 bases lying between them.